Listed below are T cell receptor beta chains from one sample, sequenced in a study of PD-L1 blockade in urothelial cancer. The method was immunoSEQ multiplex PCR; TCRdb's version includes in-frame clones alone and lacks a portion of them. The sample lists about 55,000 clones; roughly 75% were seen once. Sequences were derived from PBMCs, sampled around atezolizumab (anti-PD-L1) treatment. Receptor source: a man aged 65 to 85 with urothelial cancer. Both conserved end residues are part of each CDR3. A D gene is named only where the DNA matches it firmly. Only some rows state a clone size, as once, few, many or a class for expanded clones.

CASSPFGTRVTYEQYF TGTGCCAGCAGCCCCTTCGGGACTAGGGTGACCTACGAGCAGTACTTC TRBV11-1 - TRBJ2-7 TRBD2
CASSPRSGGPQETQYF TGTGCCAGCAGCCCTCGTAGCGGGGGGCCACAAGAGACCCAGTACTTC TRBV7-2 - TRBJ2-5 TRBD2
CASSLLASGSYEQYF TGTGCCAGCAGCTTACTCGCTTCAGGGTCCTACGAGCAGTACTTC TRBV11-3 - TRBJ2-7 -
CSVAGTGAETQYF TGCAGCGTTGCCGGGACAGGCGCAGAGACCCAGTACTTC TRBV29-1 once TRBJ2-5 TRBD1
CASSPRTGSYEQYF TGTGCCAGCAGTCCTCGGACAGGATCCTACGAGCAGTACTTC TRBV11-1 - TRBJ2-7 TRBD1
CASSLAGGRGDTQYF TGTGCCAGCAGCTTGGCAGGGGGCCGTGGCGATACGCAGTATTTT TRBV11-3 - TRBJ2-3 TRBD1
CASSLLVNEQFF TGTGCCAGCAGTTTATTAGTGAATGAGCAGTTCTTC TRBV28 - TRBJ2-1 -
CASSVSQGAPSGNTIYF TGTGCCAGCAGCGTAAGTCAGGGGGCCCCCTCTGGAAACACCATATATTTT TRBV9 many TRBJ1-3 TRBD1
CASSQAPLRQGGTQYF TGCGCCAGCAGCCAAGCCCCCCTGAGGCAGGGAGGGACCCAGTACTTC TRBV4-3 - TRBJ2-5 -
CASSLLPPNTGELFF TGTGCCAGCAGCCTCCTTCCCCCGAACACCGGGGAGCTGTTTTTT TRBV6-5 - TRBJ2-2 -
CASSLIAAITQYF TGTGCCAGCAGCTTAATCGCGGCAATTACGCAGTATTTT TRBV7-9 - TRBJ2-3 -
CASTLLGDEYQETQYF TGTGCCAGCACCCTTCTGGGCGATGAGTACCAAGAGACCCAGTACTTC TRBV5-6 - TRBJ2-5 -
CASTKSGRAAHNEQFF TGTGCCAGCACCAAGAGCGGGAGGGCCGCCCACAATGAGCAGTTCTTC TRBV27 once TRBJ2-1 TRBD2
CASSLDLSGYTF TGCGCCAGCAGCTTGGATCTTTCTGGCTACACCTTC TRBV5-1 - TRBJ1-2 -
CASQTFPAGGVEQFF TGTGCCAGCCAAACCTTCCCGGCGGGAGGGGTTGAGCAGTTCTTC TRBV6-4 - TRBJ2-1 TRBD2
CASSDRDLRVYEQYF TGTGCCAGCAGCGACAGGGATCTAAGGGTCTACGAGCAGTACTTC TRBV5-8 - TRBJ2-7 TRBD1
CAWRRNPNYGYTF TGTGCCTGGAGGAGGAACCCTAACTATGGCTACACCTTC TRBV30 once TRBJ1-2 -
CASSAPPRLTDNEQFF TGTGCCAGCAGCGCCCCCCCTAGATTGACTGACAATGAGCAGTTCTTC TRBV7-2 - TRBJ2-1 -
CASSQDPQGATEAFF TGCGCCAGCAGCCAAGATCCACAGGGGGCCACTGAAGCTTTCTTT TRBV4-3 many TRBJ1-1 TRBD1
CASSPRTGQVFAGANVLTF TGTGCCAGCAGCCCCAGGACAGGACAAGTATTCGCTGGGGCCAACGTCCTGACTTTC TRBV7-6 few TRBJ2-6 TRBD1
CASSKDRRSGNTIYF TGTGCCAGCAGCAAAGACAGACGCTCTGGAAACACCATATATTTT TRBV7-2 - TRBJ1-3 -
CSVEGGRGETQYF TGCAGCGTTGAGGGGGGGCGCGGGGAGACCCAGTACTTC TRBV29-1 - TRBJ2-5 -
CASAGRLKNIQYF TGTGCCAGCGCCGGGAGGCTCAAAAACATTCAGTACTTC TRBV28 - TRBJ2-4 TRBD2
CASSPLAGGSNTGELFF TGTGCCAGCAGTCCTTTAGCGGGGGGCTCGAACACCGGGGAGCTGTTTTTT TRBV9 once TRBJ2-2 TRBD2
CASSANIDWNHTDTQYF TGTGCCAGCAGTGCAAATATAGACTGGAACCACACAGATACGCAGTATTTT TRBV6-4 - TRBJ2-3 -
CASSLGREVSHEQYF TGTGCCAGCAGCTTGGGCAGGGAGGTAAGTCACGAGCAGTACTTC TRBV7-3 - TRBJ2-7 -
CASSTQTGLGEQFF TGTGCCAGCAGCACTCAGACAGGGTTGGGTGAGCAGTTCTTC TRBV7-9 - TRBJ2-1 TRBD1
CASSLVTGRTDTQYF TGTGCCAGCAGCTTAGTAACAGGTCGCACAGATACGCAGTATTTT TRBV7-2 - TRBJ2-3 -
CASSLVGAGVWTDTQYF TGTGCCAGCAGCTTAGTAGGTGCGGGAGTATGGACAGATACGCAGTATTTT TRBV7-6 - TRBJ2-3 TRBD2
CASSMDRGLSEAFF TGTGCCAGCAGCATGGACAGGGGGCTGTCTGAAGCTTTCTTT TRBV5-6 - TRBJ1-1 TRBD1
CASSDREGQPQHF TGTGCCAGCAGTGACAGGGAGGGTCAGCCCCAGCATTTT TRBV2 - TRBJ1-5 -
CASSIDVNTGELFF TGTGCCAGTAGTATAGACGTGAACACCGGGGAGCTGTTTTTT TRBV19 few TRBJ2-2 -
CASSLGLPGGSNTEAFF TGTGCCAGCAGCTTAGGGCTTCCAGGGGGATCGAACACTGAAGCTTTCTTT TRBV11-2 - TRBJ1-1 TRBD1
CASSLGQGTGNTIYF TGTGCCAGCAGCCTTGGACAGGGTACAGGAAACACCATATATTTT TRBV7-2 - TRBJ1-3 TRBD1
CASSEEGQFNEKLFF TGTGCCAGCAGTGAGGAGGGACAGTTTAATGAAAAACTGTTTTTT TRBV6-1 - TRBJ1-4 TRBD1
CASSPDPAQGRINEKLFF TGCGCCAGCAGCCCCGACCCCGCCCAGGGCAGGATTAATGAAAAACTGTTTTTT TRBV4-1 - TRBJ1-4 -
CASSFRTGSFNEQFF TGTGCCAGCAGCTTTAGGACAGGGAGTTTCAATGAGCAGTTCTTC TRBV5-6 - TRBJ2-1 TRBD1
CASSPHSAPYEQYF TGTGCCAGCAGCCCCCACAGTGCCCCCTACGAGCAGTACTTC TRBV7-9 few TRBJ2-7 -
CASSQGVSGGTYQETQYF TGCGCCAGCAGCCAAGGAGTTAGCGGGGGGACGTACCAAGAGACCCAGTACTTC TRBV4-3 - TRBJ2-5 TRBD2
CASSQDPGAGVTYNEQFF TGCGCCAGCAGCCAAGATCCGGGGGCGGGAGTTACCTACAATGAGCAGTTCTTC TRBV4-1 - TRBJ2-1 -
CASSISGTSGTDTQYF TGTGCCAGCAGCATATCCGGGACTAGCGGCACAGATACGCAGTATTTT TRBV9 once TRBJ2-3 TRBD2
CASSVLEAGGADTQYF TGTGCCAGCAGCGTCCTCGAGGCGGGGGGGGCAGATACGCAGTATTTT TRBV9 - TRBJ2-3 TRBD2
CASSSRQVPAWDTQYF TGCGCCAGCAGCTCCAGACAGGTCCCCGCGTGGGATACGCAGTATTTT TRBV5-1 once TRBJ2-3 -
CASSHRGSTGANVLTF TGTGCCAGCAGCCACAGGGGTAGTACTGGGGCCAACGTCCTGACTTTC TRBV7-9 - TRBJ2-6 TRBD1
CASSPGVGYEQYF TGTGCCAGCAGTCCAGGGGTCGGCTACGAGCAGTACTTC TRBV6-5 - TRBJ2-7 -
CASSPQLTGSYGYTF TGTGCCAGCAGTCCTCAGCTGACAGGGAGTTATGGCTACACCTTC TRBV27 medium-sized TRBJ1-2 TRBD1
CASSELAASTDTQYF TGTGCCAGCAGTGAATTAGCAGCTAGCACAGATACGCAGTATTTT TRBV2 once TRBJ2-3 -
CASSITQIRDSGDYGYTF TGTGCCAGCAGCATTACTCAGATTAGGGACAGTGGAGACTATGGCTACACCTTC TRBV7-2 - TRBJ1-2 TRBD1